This TCR beta chain was obtained from a study of blood T cells in healthy people across ages. Study-level findings and limits: It was held that diversity estimates obtained from one million T cells represented underestimates.

Per the germline V gene, CDR1 is DFQATT and CDR2 is SNEGSKA (reference sequence). The CDR3 totals 11 residues. The trim removed 5 bases at V and 12 bases at J, leaving 6 bases unmatched. It was with a sample-barcoded 5' primer and a J-beta primer mix that a second PCR of roughly 7 to 12 cycles was run. TCRdb re-analysed the 5' RACE reads in MiXCR, keeping a single row per CDR3 protein. This table holds about 2 million distinct CDR3 sequences, about 49% found once. The sample holds a few counts of this clonotype. Its specificity is unknown. This receptor was obtained from a woman between 35 and 50 years old in good health. The sequenced sample consisted of blood. This sequence joins TRBV20-1 and TRBJ1-5; TRBD1 aligns across 8 bases. Written as DNA, the CDR3 is TGCAGTGCTTCTGGGACAGGTCTCCAGCATTTT. Residues: CSASGTGLQHF.